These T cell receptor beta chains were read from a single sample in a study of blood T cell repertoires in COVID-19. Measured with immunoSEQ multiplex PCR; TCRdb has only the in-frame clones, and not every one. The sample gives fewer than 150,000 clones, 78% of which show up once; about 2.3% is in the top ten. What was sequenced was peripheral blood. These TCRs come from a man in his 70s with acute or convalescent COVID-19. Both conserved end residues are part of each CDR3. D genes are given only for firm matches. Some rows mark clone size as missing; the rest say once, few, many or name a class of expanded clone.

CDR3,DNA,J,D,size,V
CASSLKQGLQYF,TGTGCCAGCAGTCTAAAGCAGGGCCTCCAGTACTTC,TRBJ2-5,.,.,TRBV6-4
CASSFVASGGSYNEQFF,TGTGCCAGCAGCTTTGTCGCTAGCGGGGGATCCTACAATGAGCAGTTCTTC,TRBJ2-1,TRBD2,.,TRBV13
CASRTTGAGANVLTF,TGTGCCAGCAGAACCACAGGGGCGGGGGCCAACGTCCTGACTTTC,TRBJ2-6,TRBD1,.,TRBV6-5
CASSYSRNTEAFF,TGTGCCAGCAGTTACTCGAGGAACACTGAAGCTTTCTTT,TRBJ1-1,.,few,TRBV6-2/TRBV6-3
CASSPRQGHSPLHF,TGTGCCAGCTCACCGCGACAGGGCCATTCACCCCTCCACTTT,TRBJ1-6,TRBD1,.,TRBV18
CSASRGAGGYTEAFF,TGCAGTGCTAGTAGGGGGGCCGGGGGGTACACTGAAGCTTTCTTT,TRBJ1-1,.,.,TRBV20-1
CASSLAQRGGSYNEQFF,TGCGCCAGCAGCTTGGCCCAGCGGGGGGGCTCCTACAATGAGCAGTTCTTC,TRBJ2-1,TRBD2,.,TRBV5-1
CASSQEKGVAGVTNEQFF,TGTGCCAGCAGCCAAGAAAAGGGTGTAGCGGGGGTAACAAATGAGCAGTTCTTC,TRBJ2-1,TRBD2,.,TRBV4-2
CASSALVAGELFF,TGTGCCAGTAGTGCACTTGTCGCGGGGGAGCTGTTTTTT,TRBJ2-2,.,.,TRBV19
CASSTGTDLNTEAFF,TGTGCCAGTAGTACCGGGACAGACCTTAACACTGAAGCTTTCTTT,TRBJ1-1,TRBD1,.,TRBV19
CASSAGTESRNEQFF,TGCGCCAGCAGCGCGGGGACAGAGTCTCGGAATGAGCAGTTCTTC,TRBJ2-1,.,few,TRBV5-1
CASNTSGGHSRNIQYF,TGTGCCAGCAACACTAGCGGGGGGCATTCGAGAAACATTCAGTACTTC,TRBJ2-4,TRBD2,.,TRBV5-4
CASSPSGDLFYNEQFF,TGCGCCAGCAGCCCTAGCGGAGACCTTTTCTACAATGAGCAGTTCTTC,TRBJ2-1,TRBD2,.,TRBV5-1
CASSFTDRNNEQFF,TGTGCCAGCAGCTTTACGGACAGGAACAATGAGCAGTTCTTC,TRBJ2-1,TRBD1,.,TRBV7-3
CASTDQGQYYGYTF,TGTGCCAGCACCGACCAGGGACAGTACTATGGCTACACCTTC,TRBJ1-2,TRBD1,.,TRBV28
CASSELTMKEAFF,TGTGCCAGCAGCGAGCTTACGATGAAAGAAGCTTTCTTT,TRBJ1-1,.,.,TRBV7-9
CASSIHPTSYEQYF,TGTGCCAGCAGCATACACCCAACCTCCTACGAGCAGTACTTC,TRBJ2-7,.,.,TRBV5-6
CASSISASGGQETQYF,TGTGCCAGTAGTATAAGTGCTAGCGGGGGCCAAGAGACCCAGTACTTC,TRBJ2-5,TRBD2,.,TRBV19
CASSYRGGNTEAFF,TGTGCCAGCAGCTACAGGGGGGGGAACACTGAAGCTTTCTTT,TRBJ1-1,TRBD1,once,TRBV7-6
CASSQRGGRSGANVLTF,TGTGCCAGCAGCCAACGCGGGGGGCGCTCTGGGGCCAACGTCCTGACTTTC,TRBJ2-6,TRBD2,.,TRBV3-1/TRBV3-2
CASSKYRDRARYTF,TGTGCCAGTAGTAAATACCGGGACAGGGCGCGCTACACCTTC,TRBJ1-2,TRBD1,.,TRBV19
CASSQDAGYQPGELFF,TGCGCCAGCAGCCAAGATGCGGGATATCAACCGGGGGAACTGTTTTTT,TRBJ1-4,.,once,TRBV4-1
CSVADSGSEKLFF,TGCAGCGTTGCAGATTCAGGAAGTGAAAAACTGTTTTTT,TRBJ1-4,.,.,TRBV29-1